This entry concerns a single T cell receptor beta chain. Clones were read by immunoSEQ multiplex PCR, and TCRdb kept only the in-frame ones, dropping some. The sample comprises 100,000 to 120,000 clones, over 75% of which are singletons, and around 4.1% rests with the top ten. This sample was taken from a study of blood T cell repertoires in COVID-19. Whole-study context: Samples of COVID-19 (acute and convalescent) were obtained from the United States, Italy and Spain.

Germline CDR1 SGHAT, CDR2 FQNNGV. The CDR3 has 15 amino acids. Trimming at V came to 0 bases and at J to 5 bases, leaving 3 bases not matched to a gene. The specimen was peripheral blood. V and J are TRBV11-2 and TRBJ2-1, with 8 nucleotides matching TRBD2. The TCR was taken from a man aged 45 to 65 with acute or convalescent COVID-19. The CDR3 sequence: CASSLEAGDHNEQFF. The CDR3 DNA reads TGTGCCAGCAGCTTAGAAGCGGGAGATCACAATGAGCAGTTCTTC. Using reference TRBV11-2 and TRBJ2-1 for the parts outside the CDR3, the full variable domain is EAGVAQSPRYKIIEKRQSVAFWCNPISGHATLYWYQQILGQGPKLLIQFQNNGVVDDSQLPKDRFSAERLKGVDSTLKIQPAKLEDSAVYLCASSLEAGDHNEQFFGPGTRLTVL.